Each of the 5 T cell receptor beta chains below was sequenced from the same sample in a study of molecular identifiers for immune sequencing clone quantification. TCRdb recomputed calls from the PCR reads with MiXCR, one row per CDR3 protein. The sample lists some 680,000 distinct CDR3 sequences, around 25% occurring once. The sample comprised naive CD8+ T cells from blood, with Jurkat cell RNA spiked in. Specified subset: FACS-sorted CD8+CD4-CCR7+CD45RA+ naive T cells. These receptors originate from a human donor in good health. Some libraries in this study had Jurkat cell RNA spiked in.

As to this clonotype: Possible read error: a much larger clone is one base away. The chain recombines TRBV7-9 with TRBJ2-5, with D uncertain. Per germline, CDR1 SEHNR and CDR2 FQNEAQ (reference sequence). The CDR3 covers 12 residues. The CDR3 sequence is CAGSRALETQYF. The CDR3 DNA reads TGTGCCGGCAGCCGAGCGTTAGAGACCCAGTACTTC.

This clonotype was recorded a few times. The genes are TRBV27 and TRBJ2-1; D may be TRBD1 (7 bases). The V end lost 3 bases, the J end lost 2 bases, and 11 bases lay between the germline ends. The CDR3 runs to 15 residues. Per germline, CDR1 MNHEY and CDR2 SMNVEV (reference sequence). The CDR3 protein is CASSLQGGPYNEQFF. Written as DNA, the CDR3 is TGTGCCAGCAGTTTGCAGGGGGGACCCTACAATGAGCAGTTCTTC.

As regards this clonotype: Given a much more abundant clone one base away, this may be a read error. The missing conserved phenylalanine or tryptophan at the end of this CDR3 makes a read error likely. The CDR3 spells CASSFEQAEAFI. The DNA of the CDR3 is TGTGCCAGCAGTTTTGAACAGGCTGAAGCTTTCATT. The chain employs TRBV12-3 or TRBV12-4 and TRBJ1-1; a weak D match, TRBD1 (5 bases). V was trimmed by 3 bases and J by 6 bases, leaving 8 bases between them. The CDR3 is 12 amino acids.

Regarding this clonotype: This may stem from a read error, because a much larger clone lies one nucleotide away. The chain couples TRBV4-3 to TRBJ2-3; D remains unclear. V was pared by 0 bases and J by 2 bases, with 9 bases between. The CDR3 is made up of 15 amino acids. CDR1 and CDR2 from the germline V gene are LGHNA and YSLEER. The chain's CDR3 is CASSQDLYSTDTQYF. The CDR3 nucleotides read TGCGCCAGCAGCCAAGATCTATACTCCACAGATACGCAGTATTTT.

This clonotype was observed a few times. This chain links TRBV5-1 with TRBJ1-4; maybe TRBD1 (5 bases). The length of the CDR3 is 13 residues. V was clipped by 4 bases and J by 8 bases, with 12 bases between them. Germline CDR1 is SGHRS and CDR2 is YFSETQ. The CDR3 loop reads CASSVDSWEKLFF. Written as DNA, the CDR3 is TGCGCCAGCAGCGTTGACAGTTGGGAAAAACTGTTTTTT. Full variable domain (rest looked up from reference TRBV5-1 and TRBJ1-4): KAGVTQTPRYLIKTRGQQVTLSCSPISGHRSVSWYQQTPGQGLQFLFEYFSETQRNKGNFPGRFSGRQFSNSRSEMNVSTLELGDSALYLCASSVDSWEKLFFGSGTQLSVL.